This passage covers 11 T cell receptor beta chains from one sample sequenced in a study of T cell responses to AZD1222 COVID-19 vaccine (dated by TCRdb to about 2021). The time point label for this specimen denotes: baseline before first vaccination. Library prep was done by the immunoSEQ multiplex PCR assay. The table was pulled from immuneACCESS by TCRdb, which kept in-frame rearrangements only. Such tables lose some clones; where checked, under half of the loss comes from unresolved V genes, and the rest has no known cause. For this sample there are about 130,000 clones; roughly 93% appear just once. The ten largest clones take up roughly 6.6% of the sample. The sequencing used peripheral blood, collected on day 0 of AZD1222 vaccination. The receptors here all came from an adult in good health.

The genes are TRBV29-1 and TRBJ2-1, with D possibly being TRBD2 (6 bases). Germline assignment: CDR1 SQVTM and CDR2 ANQGSEA. The CDR3 sequence is 13 residues long. V lost 7 bases and J lost 6, with 16 bases in between. CDR3 protein: CSATPGTFNEQFF. For the CDR3, the DNA is TGCAGCGCCACTCCTGGGACTTTCAATGAGCAGTTCTTC.

The rearrangement uses TRBV2 and TRBJ2-7, with 8 bases lining up with TRBD2. V shed 1 base, J shed 3 bases, and the junction held 2 bases outside the gene matches. CDR3 length: 14 amino acids. CDR1 and CDR2 from the germline V gene are SNHLY and FYNNEI. The chain's CDR3 is CASSEGLAFYEQYF. Here the CDR3 DNA reads TGTGCCAGCAGTGAAGGACTAGCGTTCTACGAGCAGTACTTC. Combining the CDR3 with reference TRBV2 and TRBJ2-7 gives the whole variable domain EPEVTQTPSHQVTQMGQEVILRCVPISNHLYFYWYRQILGQKVEFLVSFYNNEISEKSEIFDDQFSVERPDGSNFTLKIRSTKLEDSAMYFCASSEGLAFYEQYFGPGTRLTVT.

This clone appeared once. CDR3 protein: CASTQRGDTQYF. The CDR3, as DNA: TGTGCCAGCACCCAGCGTGGAGATACGCAGTATTTT. The chain carries TRBV6-5 and TRBJ2-3, with unresolved D. V lost 7 bases and J 5 bases, leaving 10 bases between the germline ends. The germline CDR1 and CDR2 sequences are MNHEY and SVGAGI. The CDR3 is 12 residues long.

V gene TRBV19 combines with J gene TRBJ2-6; D is unclear. Trimming removed 3 bases from V and 4 bases from J, with 7 bases in between. CDR3 length: 14 amino acids. Germline V gene sequence: CDR1 LNHDA, CDR2 SQIVND (reference sequence). The CDR3 DNA sequence: TGTGCCAGTAGTATGGGGATAGGGGCCAACGTCCTGACTTTC. Protein sequence: CASSMGIGANVLTF.

This sequence joins TRBV30 and TRBJ1-6; unclear D gene. The CDR3 runs 13 residues. Germline V CDR1 and CDR2: GTSNPN, SVGIG (reference sequence). The germline V and J ends were trimmed by 2 bases and 7 bases, with 9 bases remaining between them. The CDR3 coding sequence is TGTGCCTGGAGTCTGACGGGGAATTCACCCCTCCACTTT. Its translation is CAWSLTGNSPLHF.

This rearrangement joins TRBV3-1 (or the pseudogene TRBV3-2) to TRBJ2-5; tentatively, D is TRBD2 (5 bases). V lost 4 bases and J 5 bases, leaving 20 bases between the germline ends. Germline CDR1 and CDR2: LGHDT and YNNKEL (reference sequence). The CDR3 has 16 amino acids. The CDR3 loop reads CASSRKGGSLGETQYF. The CDR3 bases are TGTGCCAGCAGCCGCAAAGGAGGTAGCTTGGGGGAGACCCAGTACTTC.

The V gene is TRBV28, the J gene TRBJ1-1, with 9 nucleotides matching TRBD1. Germline V gene data show CDR1 as MDHEN and CDR2 as SYDVKM. This CDR3 is 16 amino acids long. V lost 0 bases to trimming and J lost 1 base; unmatched junction nucleotides: 3. CDR3 sequence reads: CASSLWGQGWNTEAFF. DNA for the CDR3: TGTGCCAGCAGTTTATGGGGACAGGGATGGAACACTGAAGCTTTCTTT.

V gene TRBV6-2 or TRBV6-3 combines with J gene TRBJ2-7, with a possible D match to TRBD2 (5 bases). CDR1 MNHEY and CDR2 SVGEGT come from the germline V gene. V lost 2 bases and J lost 3, with 17 bases in between. The CDR3 runs 16 residues. This CDR3 is CASSYHLLASHYEQYF. The DNA for the CDR3 is TGTGCCAGCAGTTACCACCTCCTAGCTTCCCACTACGAGCAGTACTTC.

V gene TRBV7-9 combines with J gene TRBJ2-1; 7 bases are a match to TRBD2. V trimming: 3 bases; J trimming: 1 base; junction bases outside the gene matches: 6. Germline V gene lookup returns CDR1 SEHNR and CDR2 FQNEAQ (reference sequence). The CDR3 runs 16 residues. The CDR3 here is CASSLIGGSSYNEQFF. The CDR3 region has the DNA TGTGCCAGCAGCTTGATCGGCGGGAGTTCCTACAATGAGCAGTTCTTC.

In its sample, this clone was seen a few times. The chain recombines TRBV5-1 with TRBJ2-6; D is undetermined. V gave up 0 bases and J gave up 4 bases, with 5 bases separating them. Germline V gives CDR1 SGHRS, CDR2 YFSETQ. This CDR3 has 14 residues. CDR3 residues: CASSLVAGANVLTF. CDR3 bases: TGCGCCAGCAGCTTGGTAGCCGGGGCCAACGTCCTGACTTTC. The variable domain in full, completed from reference TRBV5-1 and TRBJ2-6, reads KAGVTQTPRYLIKTRGQQVTLSCSPISGHRSVSWYQQTPGQGLQFLFEYFSETQRNKGNFPGRFSGRQFSNSRSEMNVSTLELGDSALYLCASSLVAGANVLTFGAGSRLTVL.

The gene calls are TRBV6-6 and TRBJ2-1; TRBD2 might be the D (5 bases). The CDR3 has 14 residues. Per the germline V gene, CDR1 is MNHNY and CDR2 is SVGAGI (reference sequence). Trimming took off 7 bases at V and 4 bases at J, with 14 bases between the two ends. CDR3 in amino acids: CASTGRGRYNEQFF. CDR3 DNA sequence: TGTGCCAGCACGGGGAGAGGTAGATACAATGAGCAGTTCTTC.